A selection of T cell receptor beta chains follows, all from one sample in a study of blood T cells in healthy people across ages. TCRdb independently ran MiXCR on the 5' RACE reads; one entry per CDR3 protein. The table shows 800,000 to 1,000,000 distinct CDR3 sequences, with roughly 52% occurring only once. Source material: blood. The receptor set was obtained from a man aged 25 to 40 in good health. Both conserved end residues are part of each CDR3. The D gene is left open where the match is weak. Clone sizes are given selectively: once, few, many, or a class where the clone is expanded.

CDR3: CASSPDLRGNEQFF; DNA: TGTGCCAGCAGCCCGGACCTACGGGGCAATGAGCAGTTCTTC; J: TRBJ2-1; V: TRBV7-8; D: .; size: few
CDR3: CASSLTLGGYNEQFF; DNA: TGCGCCAGCAGCTTAACTCTGGGGGGGTACAATGAGCAGTTCTTC; J: TRBJ2-1; V: TRBV5-1; D: TRBD2; size: .
CDR3: CASSQAMDSPLHF; DNA: TGTGCCAGCAGCCAAGCTATGGATTCACCCCTCCACTTT; J: TRBJ1-6; V: TRBV4-2; D: .; size: .
CDR3: CASREAPNWNEQFF; DNA: TGTGCCAGCAGGGAAGCCCCAAACTGGAATGAGCAGTTCTTC; J: TRBJ2-1; V: TRBV2; D: .; size: few
CDR3: CSVSGTDTYGYTF; DNA: TGCAGCGTTTCCGGGACGGATACATATGGCTACACCTTC; J: TRBJ1-2; V: TRBV29-1; D: .; size: once
CDR3: CASSLGQGSREQYF; DNA: TGTGCCAGCAGCTTAGGGCAGGGCTCTCGCGAGCAGTACTTC; J: TRBJ2-7; V: TRBV7-9; D: .; size: .
CDR3: CATGGGENTEAFF; DNA: TGTGCCACTGGGGGGGGGGAGAACACTGAAGCTTTCTTT; J: TRBJ1-1; V: TRBV6-6; D: .; size: .
CDR3: CASSQTNFPPPGAPTDTQYF; DNA: TGCGCCAGCAGCCAAACGAACTTCCCGCCCCCGGGGGCCCCCACAGATACGCAGTATTTT; J: TRBJ2-3; V: TRBV4-1; D: .; size: .
CDR3: CARRVAGNEQFF; DNA: TGTGCCAGGCGGGTAGCAGGCAATGAGCAGTTCTTC; J: TRBJ2-1; V: TRBV12-3/TRBV12-4; D: .; size: .
CDR3: CASNPRISYEQYF; DNA: TGTGCCAGTAACCCAAGGATCTCCTACGAGCAGTACTTC; J: TRBJ2-7; V: TRBV6-1; D: .; size: few
CDR3: CASSPGQGGSNTEAFF; DNA: TGCGCCAGCAGCCCCGGACAGGGTGGTTCGAACACTGAAGCTTTCTTT; J: TRBJ1-1; V: TRBV4-1; D: TRBD1; size: .
CDR3: CASSQDHDFQETQYF; DNA: TGCGCCAGCAGCCAAGATCACGACTTTCAAGAGACCCAGTACTTC; J: TRBJ2-5; V: TRBV4-3; D: .; size: .
CDR3: CASSQDRGDYNEQFF; DNA: TGCGCCAGCAGCCAAGATCGTGGGGACTACAATGAGCAGTTCTTC; J: TRBJ2-1; V: TRBV4-3; D: .; size: few
CDR3: CAPALAGGTDTQYF; DNA: TGTGCCCCAGCCCTAGCGGGGGGCACAGATACGCAGTATTTT; J: TRBJ2-3; V: TRBV10-3; D: TRBD2; size: .
CDR3: CASSVAGDLTYEQYF; DNA: TGTGCCAGCTCAGTAGCGGGGGATCTAACCTACGAGCAGTACTTC; J: TRBJ2-7; V: TRBV18; D: TRBD2; size: .
CDR3: CASSPSLGAGNTEAFF; DNA: TGCGCCAGCAGCCCGTCCCTGGGCGCGGGTAACACTGAAGCTTTCTTT; J: TRBJ1-1; V: TRBV4-1; D: .; size: few
CDR3: CASSPLLGETGELFF; DNA: TGTGCCAGCAGTCCCCTGCTGGGGGAAACCGGGGAGCTGTTTTTT; J: TRBJ2-2; V: TRBV12-3/TRBV12-4; D: .; size: .
CDR3: CASSFEGALYNVQFF; DNA: TGTGCCAGCAGTTTCGAGGGGGCTCTCTACAATGTGCAGTTCTTC; J: TRBJ2-1; V: TRBV28; D: TRBD1; size: .
CDR3: CATSRAAGREGETQYF; DNA: TGTGCCACCAGCAGGGCCGCGGGCAGGGAAGGGGAGACCCAGTACTTC; J: TRBJ2-5; V: TRBV15; D: .; size: .
CDR3: CASSYRRYNEQFF; DNA: TGTGCCAGCAGTTACAGAAGATACAATGAGCAGTTCTTC; J: TRBJ2-1; V: TRBV12-3/TRBV12-4; D: .; size: few
CDR3: CASSLALRSTDTQYF; DNA: TGTGCCAGCAGCTTAGCTCTCCGATCCACAGATACGCAGTATTTT; J: TRBJ2-3; V: TRBV7-2; D: .; size: few
CDR3: CSAAVTSGGATQYF; DNA: TGCAGTGCTGCGGTTACTAGCGGGGGGGCTACGCAGTATTTT; J: TRBJ2-3; V: TRBV20-1; D: TRBD2; size: few
CDR3: CASSTRSYGETYEQYF; DNA: TGTGCCAGCAGTACACGATCCTATGGGGAGACCTACGAGCAGTACTTC; J: TRBJ2-7; V: TRBV6-5; D: .; size: .
CDR3: CASSLLPGSGGITDTQYF; DNA: TGTGCCAGCAGCTTACTCCCGGGTAGCGGGGGGATCACAGATACGCAGTATTTT; J: TRBJ2-3; V: TRBV7-2; D: TRBD2; size: .
CDR3: CASSPLYGQQYF; DNA: TGTGCCAGCTCACCACTTTACGGACAGCAGTATTTT; J: TRBJ2-3; V: TRBV18; D: .; size: .
CDR3: CASSAYRGDTSRPYEQYF; DNA: TGTGCCAGCAGCGCATATCGCGGTGACACCTCCCGCCCCTACGAGCAGTACTTC; J: TRBJ2-7; V: TRBV9; D: .; size: many
CDR3: CATSRDLAGDYNEQYF; DNA: TGTGCCACCAGCAGAGATTTAGCGGGGGACTACAATGAGCAGTACTTC; J: TRBJ2-5; V: TRBV15; D: TRBD2; size: .
CDR3: CSVSDANTEAFF; DNA: TGCAGCGTTTCGGACGCGAACACTGAAGCTTTCTTT; J: TRBJ1-1; V: TRBV29-1; D: .; size: .
CDR3: CASGYAFDVAEQPQHF; DNA: TGTGCCAGTGGGTATGCGTTCGACGTCGCGGAGCAGCCCCAGCATTTT; J: TRBJ1-5; V: TRBV19; D: .; size: .
CDR3: CASSARQGAGNTEAFF; DNA: TGTGCCAGCAGCGCAAGACAGGGGGCAGGGAACACTGAAGCTTTCTTT; J: TRBJ1-1; V: TRBV9; D: TRBD1; size: few
CDR3: CSAGGTQETQYF; DNA: TGCAGTGCTGGTGGGACCCAAGAGACCCAGTACTTC; J: TRBJ2-5; V: TRBV20-1; D: .; size: .
CDR3: CSASSLPVTDTQYF; DNA: TGCAGTGCTAGTTCGCTACCGGTCACAGATACGCAGTATTTT; J: TRBJ2-3; V: TRBV20-1; D: .; size: .
CDR3: CASTYPGGQAEAFF; DNA: TGTGCCAGCACCTACCCGGGGGGGCAGGCTGAAGCTTTCTTT; J: TRBJ1-1; V: TRBV6-5; D: .; size: .
CDR3: CASSKPKFHAMNTEAFF; DNA: TGTGCCAGCAGCAAACCCAAATTTCATGCGATGAACACTGAAGCTTTCTTT; J: TRBJ1-1; V: TRBV21-1; D: .; size: .
CDR3: CASSQDITGGKGEQFF; DNA: TGCGCCAGCAGCCAAGATATCACAGGGGGTAAGGGTGAGCAGTTCTTC; J: TRBJ2-1; V: TRBV4-1; D: TRBD1; size: .
CDR3: CASSQNRGKAFF; DNA: TGTGCCAGCAGCCAAAACAGGGGAAAAGCTTTCTTT; J: TRBJ1-1; V: TRBV4-2; D: TRBD1; size: .
CDR3: CSVGLAGGPRRTDTQYF; DNA: TGCAGCGTGGGACTAGCGGGGGGGCCCAGGAGGACAGATACGCAGTATTTT; J: TRBJ2-3; V: TRBV29-1; D: TRBD2; size: .
CDR3: CASRLRRNTGELFF; DNA: TGTGCCAGCAGATTGAGGAGAAACACCGGGGAGCTGTTTTTT; J: TRBJ2-2; V: TRBV6-4; D: .; size: .
CDR3: CASTGVGVGSYNEQFF; DNA: TGTGCCAGCACCGGGGTGGGAGTTGGGTCCTACAATGAGCAGTTCTTC; J: TRBJ2-1; V: TRBV28; D: .; size: .
CDR3: CSARAGTALAKNIQYF; DNA: TGCAGTGCTAGAGCCGGGACAGCCTTAGCCAAAAACATTCAGTACTTC; J: TRBJ2-4; V: TRBV20-1; D: TRBD1; size: .
CDR3: CASSPKGDGQPQHF; DNA: TGTGCCAGCAGCCCAAAAGGGGACGGTCAGCCCCAGCATTTT; J: TRBJ1-5; V: TRBV7-9; D: .; size: few
CDR3: CASSPTGTAYNEQFF; DNA: TGCGCCAGCAGCCCCACGGGGACAGCGTACAATGAGCAGTTCTTC; J: TRBJ2-1; V: TRBV5-1; D: TRBD1; size: .
CDR3: CASSSGGTRGYTF; DNA: TGTGCCAGCAGCTCAGGGGGGACGCGCGGCTACACCTTC; J: TRBJ1-2; V: TRBV11-1; D: TRBD1; size: .
CDR3: CASSSWAGNGETQYF; DNA: TGTGCCAGCAGTTCCTGGGCGGGTAACGGGGAGACCCAGTACTTC; J: TRBJ2-5; V: TRBV12-3/TRBV12-4; D: .; size: .
CDR3: CSAVYGSGTSGNEQFF; DNA: TGCAGTGCTGTCTATGGGAGCGGGACTAGCGGCAATGAGCAGTTCTTC; J: TRBJ2-1; V: TRBV20-1; D: TRBD2; size: .
CDR3: CAISEKRRMDLNTEAFF; DNA: TGTGCCATCAGTGAAAAGCGACGGATGGACTTGAACACTGAAGCTTTCTTT; J: TRBJ1-1; V: TRBV10-3; D: .; size: .
CDR3: CSVVTASGVNEQFF; DNA: TGCAGCGTTGTCACCGCTAGCGGGGTGAATGAGCAGTTCTTC; J: TRBJ2-1; V: TRBV29-1; D: TRBD2; size: .